What follows describes a single T cell receptor beta chain. Its target is not known. This specimen comes from a study of T cells after yellow fever vaccination. Findings and caveats of the study: Weaker overall was a secondary response that nonetheless peaked faster, on day 5 versus 15.

Researchers made TCR cDNA using 5'RACE template switching, and this step added a universal primer site and UMIs. TCRdb used MiXCR to reprocess the 5' RACE reads, holding one entry per CDR3 protein. The table shows 450,000 to 600,000 distinct CDR3 sequences, with roughly 14% occurring only once. Germline values: CDR1 SGHAT, CDR2 FQNNGV. Unmatched junction bases numbered 11, after V lost 6 bases and J lost 6 bases. The CDR3 has 14 amino acids. This chain links TRBV11-2 with TRBJ2-7, with 7 bases matching TRBD2. The receptor was isolated from a man aged 30 to 45 who received the YFV17D yellow fever vaccine. Sequences were derived from PBMCs, sampled on the day of the yellow fever booster vaccination. The CDR3, as DNA: TGTGCCAGCAGGTTGGGAGGGATAGTAGGCGAGCAGTACTTC. Translating it yields CASRLGGIVGEQYF.